This TCR beta chain comes out of a study of early T cells in non-severe SARS-CoV-2 infection. Germline V CDR1 and CDR2: SGHTA, FQGNSA. The CDR3 has 13 amino acids. Trimming shortened V by 5 bases and J by 5 bases, and 9 bases separated the two germline ends. This clonotype was detected a few times. TCRdb recomputed calls from the 5' RACE reads with MiXCR, one row per CDR3 protein. The repertoire has 75,000 or so distinct CDR3 sequences, about an eighth of them found once; the top ten carry about 6%. The clonotype originates from an adult who was a healthcare worker with PCR-confirmed SARS-CoV-2 infection or an uninfected control (not recorded which). The gene calls are TRBV7-2 and TRBJ2-2; D gene ambiguous. The sample was whole blood, taken at baseline. The CDR3 DNA sequence: TGTGCCAGCAGCGTTGGGCCTACCGGGGAGCTGTTTTTT. As protein: CASSVGPTGELFF.